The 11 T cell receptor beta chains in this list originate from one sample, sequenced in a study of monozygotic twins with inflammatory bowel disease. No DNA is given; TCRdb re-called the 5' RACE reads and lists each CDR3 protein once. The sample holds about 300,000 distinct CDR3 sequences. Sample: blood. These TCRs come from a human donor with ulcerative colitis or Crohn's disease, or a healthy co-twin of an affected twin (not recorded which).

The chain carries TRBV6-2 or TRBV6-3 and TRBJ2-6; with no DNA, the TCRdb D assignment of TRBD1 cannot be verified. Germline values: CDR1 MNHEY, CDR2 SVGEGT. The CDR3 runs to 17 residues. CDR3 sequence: CASQDRGGVSGANVLTF.

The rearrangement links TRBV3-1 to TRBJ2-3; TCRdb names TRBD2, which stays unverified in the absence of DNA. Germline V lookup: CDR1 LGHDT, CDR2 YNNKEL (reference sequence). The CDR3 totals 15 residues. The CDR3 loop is CASSLQRALADTQYF.

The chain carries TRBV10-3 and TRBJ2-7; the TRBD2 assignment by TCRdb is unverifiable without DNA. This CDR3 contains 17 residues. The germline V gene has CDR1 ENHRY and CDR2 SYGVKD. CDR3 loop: CAISEMVLGGNTYEQYF.

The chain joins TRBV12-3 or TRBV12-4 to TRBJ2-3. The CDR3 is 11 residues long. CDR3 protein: CASSLQSTQYF.

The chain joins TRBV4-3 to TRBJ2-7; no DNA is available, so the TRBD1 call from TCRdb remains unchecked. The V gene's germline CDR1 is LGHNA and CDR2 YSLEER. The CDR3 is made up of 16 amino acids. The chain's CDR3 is CASSQVLGQATYEQYF.

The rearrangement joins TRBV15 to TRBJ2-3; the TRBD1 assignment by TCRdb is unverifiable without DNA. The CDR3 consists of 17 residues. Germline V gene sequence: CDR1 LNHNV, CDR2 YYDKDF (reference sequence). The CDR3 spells CATRNFEGGPRTDTQYF. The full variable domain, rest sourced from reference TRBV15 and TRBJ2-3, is DAMVIQNPRYQVTQFGKPVTLSCSQTLNHNVMYWYQQKSSQAPKLLFHYYDKDFNNEADTPDNFQSRRPNTSFCFLDIRSPGLGDTAMYLCATRNFEGGPRTDTQYFGPGTRLTVL.

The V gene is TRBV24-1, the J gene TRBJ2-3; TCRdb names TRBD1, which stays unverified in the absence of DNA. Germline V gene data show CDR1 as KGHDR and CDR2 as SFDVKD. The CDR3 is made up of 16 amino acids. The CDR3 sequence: CATSDLETGVTDTQYF.

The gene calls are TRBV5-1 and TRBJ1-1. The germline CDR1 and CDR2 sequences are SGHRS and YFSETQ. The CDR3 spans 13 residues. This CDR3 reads CASSLESKIKAFF.

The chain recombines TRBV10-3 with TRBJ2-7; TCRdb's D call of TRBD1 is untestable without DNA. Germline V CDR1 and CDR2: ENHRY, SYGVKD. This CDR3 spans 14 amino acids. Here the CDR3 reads CAIKPGQPSCEQYF.

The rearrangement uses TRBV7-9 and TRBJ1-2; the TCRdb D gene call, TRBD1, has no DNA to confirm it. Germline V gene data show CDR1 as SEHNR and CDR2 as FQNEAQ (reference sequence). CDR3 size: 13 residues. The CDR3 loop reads CASSDDSIYGYTF.

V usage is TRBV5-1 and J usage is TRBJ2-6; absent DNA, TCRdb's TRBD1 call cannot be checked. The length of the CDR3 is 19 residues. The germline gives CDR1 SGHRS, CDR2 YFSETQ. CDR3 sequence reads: CASSPGQGTPRSGANVLTF.